This T cell receptor (beta chain) was sequenced during a study of shared clonotypes between healthy human individuals. About the study: Per-donor plates numbered three CD4 naive, three CD4 memory, two CD8 naive and one CD8 memory.

Note on this clone: Its target is unknown.

Study processing details: Junction-only immunoSEQ data arrived without quality scores, meaning filtering differed. TCRdb's copy holds only in-frame clones and misses some; the assay was immunoSEQ multiplex PCR. V and J calls plus clone size are reproduced from that table; the DNA served to infer D and trimming. The sample shows about 2.1 million clones, roughly 91% of them seen only once. Findings and caveats of the study: Clonotypes shared by all four sorted-subset donors had higher generation probabilities than non-shared clonotypes. Rarefaction showed that sequencing of sorted subsets was incomplete (despite large depth).

Cells designated naive CD8 were CD45RO-negative and were positively selected for CCR7, with terminally differentiated effector memory CD45RA+ cells excluded. Per germline, CDR1 SGDLS and CDR2 YYNGEE. Trimming cost V 2 bases and J 3 bases; bases outside gene matches: 9. This CDR3 region has 17 residues. The V and J genes are TRBV9 and TRBJ2-7, with TRBD2 matching over 12 bases. Sample: naive CD8+ T cells from PBMCs. The sequence derives from a man between 18 and 29 years old in good health. Some clones in this sample may be carry-over from other donors' samples. The CDR3 DNA reads TGTGCCAGCAGCGTCGGGACTAGCGGGTCGTGGGTCTACGAGCAGTACTTC. This encodes CASSVGTSGSWVYEQYF. The full variable domain, completed using reference TRBV9 and TRBJ2-7, is DSGVTQTPKHLITATGQRVTLRCSPRSGDLSVYWYQQSLDQGLQFLIQYYNGEERAKGNILERFSAQQFPDLHSELNLSSLELGDSALYFCASSVGTSGSWVYEQYFGPGTRLTVT.